These 20 T cell receptor beta chains were sequenced from one sample in a study of blood T cell repertoires in COVID-19. Repertoires were generated with immunoSEQ multiplex PCR, while TCRdb's copy carries only in-frame clones and drops some. The table lists tens of thousands of clones, 88% of them singletons. Sequencing used peripheral blood. These receptors came from a man in his fifties or sixties with acute or convalescent COVID-19.

The chain has TRBV5-1 and TRBJ2-7; TRBD1 aligns across 8 bases. This CDR3 spans 16 amino acids. The V segment lost 4 bases and the J segment 0 bases; nucleotides outside the gene matches: 9. Germline V gene data show CDR1 as SGHRS and CDR2 as YFSETQ. The CDR3 DNA sequence: TGCGCCAGCAGCCAACCGGACAGGGATTCCTCCTACGAGCAGTACTTC. Amino acids: CASSQPDRDSSYEQYF.

The chain couples TRBV29-1 to TRBJ1-5, with D perhaps TRBD1 (6 bases). Germline V gene data show CDR1 as SQVTM and CDR2 as ANQGSEA. The ends were cut back, 4 bases at V and 8 bases at J, with 15 bases in the middle. This CDR3 region has 13 residues. This chain's CDR3 is CSVAGQLGKPQHF. The CDR3 DNA is TGCAGCGTTGCAGGACAGCTCGGAAAGCCCCAGCATTTT.

This clone was seen once. The V call is TRBV20-1, the J call TRBJ2-3; D may be TRBD2 (6 bases). This CDR3 is built from 13 residues. CDR1 is DFQATT, CDR2 SNEGSKA, per germline (reference sequence). Trimming pared 3 bases from V and 5 bases from J, leaving 12 bases between. CDR3 nucleotides: TGCAGTGCTAGTGGGGCGGGGCTAGATACGCAGTATTTT. Its translation is CSASGAGLDTQYF.

The rearrangement links TRBV6-6 to TRBJ2-7, with D unresolved. The V gene lost 6 bases and the J gene lost 1 base, with 4 bases spanning the gap. This CDR3 has 11 residues. Germline CDR1 reads MNHNY; CDR2 reads SVGAGI (reference sequence). CDR3: CASSPSYEQYF. For the CDR3, the DNA is TGTGCCAGCAGCCCTTCCTACGAGCAGTACTTC.

The chain links TRBV5-6 to TRBJ2-2; 8 nucleotides line up with TRBD2. Per germline, CDR1 SGHDT and CDR2 YYEEEE. Unmatched junction bases numbered 6, after V lost 0 bases and J lost 5 bases. The CDR3 contains 16 residues. The CDR3 loop is CASSLEVAGWTGELFF. As DNA, the CDR3 is TGTGCCAGCAGCTTGGAAGTAGCGGGATGGACCGGGGAGCTGTTTTTT.

V gene TRBV30 combines with J gene TRBJ2-7; D is uncertain. V was clipped by 2 bases and J by 0 bases, with 2 bases between them. CDR3 length: 11 residues. The V gene's germline CDR1 is GTSNPN and CDR2 SVGIG (reference sequence). The CDR3: CAWSYSYEQYF. Written as DNA, the CDR3 is TGTGCCTGGAGTTACTCCTACGAGCAGTACTTC.

The rearrangement links TRBV28 to TRBJ2-7, with 10 positions matching TRBD1. Germline loops: CDR1 MDHEN, CDR2 SYDVKM. The ends lost 5 bases at V and 2 bases at J; junction bases unmatched: 9. This CDR3 is built from 16 residues. CDR3 sequence: CASSGQGDVSPYEQYF. The CDR3 bases are TGTGCCAGCAGTGGACAGGGGGATGTTTCCCCCTACGAGCAGTACTTC.

J is TRBJ2-2 and V is TRBV6-6, with TRBD2 as a possible D gene (5 bases). Deletions cut 5 bases from V and 2 bases from J, with 9 bases between. The CDR3 length is 14 residues. Germline V lookup: CDR1 MNHNY, CDR2 SVGAGI (reference sequence). CDR3 sequence: CASSALGNTGELFF. The CDR3, as DNA: TGTGCCAGCAGTGCACTAGGAAACACCGGGGAGCTGTTTTTT.

J is TRBJ1-2 and V is TRBV9; 9 bases align to TRBD1. V shed 4 bases and J 2 bases; nucleotides not matched to a gene: 6. The germline CDR1 and CDR2 sequences are SGDLS and YYNGEE. This CDR3 spans 15 amino acids. The CDR3 loop is CASSPWTGVNYGYTF. The CDR3 nucleotides are TGTGCCAGCAGCCCCTGGACAGGGGTGAACTATGGCTACACCTTC.

V gene TRBV6-2 or TRBV6-3 combines with J gene TRBJ2-2; 9 nucleotides agree with TRBD2. J gave up 4 bases and V 5 bases, and 2 bases lay outside the gene matches. The CDR3 covers 14 residues. Germline CDR1 reads MNHEY; CDR2 reads SVGEGT. In DNA, the CDR3 is TGTGCCAGCAGTCTAGCGGGGCTCACCGGGGAGCTGTTTTTT. It encodes CASSLAGLTGELFF.

For the CDR3, the DNA is TGTGCCAGCAGTTTATGGCAACTAGCGCCACTCCCCCGTAACTCCTACAATGAGCAGTTCTTC. This codes for CASSLWQLAPLPRNSYNEQFF. This chain joins TRBV27 and TRBJ2-1; TRBD2 agrees at 7 bases. V trimming: 1 base; J trimming: 0 bases; junction bases outside the gene matches: 18. Germline CDR1 MNHEY, CDR2 SMNVEV (reference sequence). CDR3 length: 21 residues.

V is TRBV19 and J is TRBJ2-3, with a tentative D call TRBD2 (5 bases). V shed 3 bases and J shed 2 bases, with 18 bases lying between them. From germline, CDR1 is LNHDA and CDR2 SQIVND (reference sequence). The CDR3 covers 17 residues. CDR3 sequence: CASSISGGPGATDTQYF. DNA for the CDR3: TGTGCCAGTAGTATTTCGGGCGGGCCTGGCGCCACAGATACGCAGTATTTT. Together with reference TRBV19 and TRBJ2-3, the CDR3 gives the full variable domain: DGGITQSPKYLFRKEGQNVTLSCEQNLNHDAMYWYRQDPGQGLRLIYYSQIVNDFQKGDIAEGYSVSREKKESFPLTVTSAQKNPTAFYLCASSISGGPGATDTQYFGPGTRLTVL.

The chain employs TRBV24-1 and TRBJ2-3, with TRBD1 matching over 8 bases. The CDR3 loop spans 14 amino acids. Germline CDR1 is KGHDR and CDR2 is SFDVKD. With V trimmed by 3 bases and J by 4 bases, 2 bases remained unmatched. CDR3 residues: CATSDPTGADTQYF. CDR3 DNA: TGTGCCACCAGTGATCCGACAGGGGCAGATACGCAGTATTTT.

This CDR3 reads CAWSVRGGNQPQHF. For the CDR3, the DNA is TGTGCCTGGAGTGTTAGGGGCGGCAATCAGCCCCAGCATTTT. J is TRBJ1-5 and V is TRBV30; possible D gene TRBD1, 5 bases. The germline V gene encodes CDR1 GTSNPN and CDR2 SVGIG (reference sequence). This CDR3 is built from 14 residues. Trimming cost V 0 bases and J 2 bases, with 8 bases left between them.

The chain has TRBV7-3 and TRBJ1-1; the match to TRBD1 covers 7 bases. Germline CDR1 reads SGHTA; CDR2 reads FQGTGA. V shed 2 bases, J shed 7 bases, and the junction held 4 bases outside the gene matches. CDR3 size: 13 residues. For the CDR3, the DNA is TGTGCCAGCAGCTTACCAGGGGGAAGTGAAGCTTTCTTT. Translating gives CASSLPGGSEAFF.

The genes are TRBV24-1 and TRBJ1-5; weak D call: TRBD1 (5 bases). V lost 5 bases and J lost 7, with 8 bases in between. Germline CDR1 and CDR2: KGHDR and SFDVKD. There are 12 residues in the CDR3. The CDR3 DNA reads TGTGCCACCAGTGGCTCAGGGCAGCCCCAGCATTTT. Its translation is CATSGSGQPQHF.

This clone was seen at least ten times. This chain connects TRBV5-6 to TRBJ1-2; the match to TRBD1 covers 9 bases. V lost 1 base and J lost 3; bases outside the gene matches: 7. There are 16 residues in the CDR3. From germline, CDR1 is SGHDT and CDR2 YYEEEE. The CDR3 spells CASSLRSTGGDYGYTF. In nucleotides, the CDR3 is TGTGCCAGCAGCTTGCGATCGACAGGGGGAGACTATGGCTACACCTTC.

The chain joins TRBV21-1 to TRBJ2-1; the DNA was not used to check the table's D call, TRBD2. TRBV21-1 is a pseudogene locus. The CDR3 contains 12 residues. CDR3 amino acids: CASRAPANEQFF. In DNA form, the CDR3 reads TGTGCCAGCAGAGCGCCCGCCAACGAGCAGTTCTTC.

This clone is a singleton in its sample. The CDR3 here is CASSFRTGLDSPLHF. The CDR3 DNA reads TGTGCCAGCAGCTTCCGGACAGGGCTTGATTCACCCCTCCACTTT. The V gene is TRBV7-2, the J gene TRBJ1-6; 8 nucleotides align to TRBD1. The germline V gene has CDR1 SGHTA and CDR2 FQGNSA. The CDR3 spans 15 residues. The ends lost 3 bases at V and 8 bases at J; junction bases unmatched: 6.

V and J are TRBV24-1 and TRBJ2-7, with a weak D call TRBD1 (6 bases). Germline loops: CDR1 KGHDR, CDR2 SFDVKD. The CDR3 consists of 13 residues. Deletions cut 9 bases from V and 3 bases from J, with 14 bases between. CDR3 region: CATGTPSNYEQYF. The CDR3 nucleotides read TGTGCCACCGGGACACCGAGCAACTACGAGCAGTACTTC.